This TCR beta chain stems from a study of T cells in Graves' hyperthyroidism and ophthalmopathy. RNA transcripts were the template for amplifying TCR beta CDR3 regions. TCR CDR3 regions were first amplified by RT-PCR with HTBI primers. Via MiXCR, TCRdb re-called the multiplex PCR reads, giving one row per CDR3 protein. The sample records some 400,000 distinct CDR3 sequences, about 13% being singletons. Blood from later-ophthalmopathy patients was taken at first hyperthyroidism diagnosis. CDR3 length: 15 residues. Germline V gene sequence: CDR1 MDHEN, CDR2 SYDVKM. With V trimmed by 7 bases and J by 3 bases, 11 bases remained unmatched.

The source material was blood. The TCR comes from a man in his thirties or forties with Graves' hyperthyroidism that later progressed to Graves' ophthalmopathy. J is TRBJ1-2 and V is TRBV28; TRBD1 matches 7 bases. The CDR3 reads CASTPGGGRHYGYTF. CDR3 in DNA: TGTGCCAGCACCCCAGGGGGGGGGCGGCACTATGGCTACACCTTC.